One sample yielded the 23 T cell receptor beta chains listed below, sequenced in a study of blood T cell repertoires in COVID-19. The assay was immunoSEQ multiplex PCR, and TCRdb's table has in-frame clones only and misses some. The table includes approximately 240,000 clones, 75% to 90% detected once. Sequences were obtained from PBMCs or T cells enriched from blood (not recorded which). The receptors were sampled from a woman in her 30s with acute COVID-19.

The rearrangement joins TRBV5-4 to TRBJ1-1, with TRBD1 matching 9 bases. CDR1 is SGHNT, CDR2 YYREEE, per germline (reference sequence). The junction had 1 base not matched to a gene; V was cut back by 4 bases and J by 3 bases. The CDR3 extends over 13 amino acids. The chain's CDR3 is CASSGDRDTEAFF. The CDR3 region has the DNA TGTGCCAGCAGCGGGGACAGGGACACTGAAGCTTTCTTT. The full variable domain, its missing parts supplied by reference TRBV5-4 and TRBJ1-1, is ETGVTQSPTHLIKTRGQQVTLRCSSQSGHNTVSWYQQALGQGPQFIFQYYREEENGRGNFPPRFSGLQFPNYSSELNVNALELDDSALYLCASSGDRDTEAFFGQGTRLTVV.

In its sample, this clone was seen once. The genes are TRBV11-1 and TRBJ2-5, with a weak D call TRBD2 (6 bases). The CDR3 spans 15 residues. Germline lookup yields CDR1 SGHAT and CDR2 FQDESV (reference sequence). Trimming took 5 bases from V and 5 from J, leaving 18 bases between them. CDR3 protein: CASSPHSGPVETQYF. The CDR3 DNA reads TGTGCCAGCAGCCCTCATAGCGGCCCGGTTGAGACCCAGTACTTC.

V is TRBV12-5 and J is TRBJ2-7, with 10 bases identical to TRBD2. Germline V lookup: CDR1 LGHNT, CDR2 FRNRAP. The CDR3 has 15 amino acids. V was clipped by 5 bases and J by 5 bases; unmatched bases: 9. CDR3 DNA: TGTGCTAGTGGTCGCGGGGCTAGCGGGAGCGACGAGCAGTACTTC. Protein sequence: CASGRGASGSDEQYF.

The rearrangement joins TRBV7-9 to TRBJ2-3; D is unclear. V was cut by 4 bases and J by 8 bases, with 13 bases left in between. Germline V CDR1 and CDR2: SEHNR, FQNEAQ (reference sequence). The CDR3 is 13 residues long. For the CDR3, the DNA is TGTGCCAGCAGCTCGGGTCCTGTGGGTACGCAGTATTTT. As protein: CASSSGPVGTQYF.

This clone has just one count. This chain joins TRBV6-2 or TRBV6-3 and TRBJ2-2; 8 positions agree with TRBD1. This CDR3 spans 15 amino acids. Germline-derived CDR1 and CDR2 are MNHEY and SVGEGT. Trimming removed 5 bases from V and 3 bases from J; junction bases left unmatched: 5. CDR3 DNA: TGTGCCAGCAGTCGACAGGGGTGGGACACCGGGGAGCTGTTTTTT. Translating gives CASSRQGWDTGELFF.

The rearrangement links TRBV18 to TRBJ2-1; 9 nucleotides agree with TRBD1. This CDR3 comprises 15 residues. Trimming at V came to 5 bases and at J to 7 bases, leaving 9 bases not matched to a gene. The germline V gene has CDR1 KGHSH and CDR2 LQKENI. CDR3 sequence reads: CASSSTGTGSNEQFF. For the CDR3, the DNA is TGTGCCAGCTCATCGACCGGGACAGGGTCGAATGAGCAGTTCTTC.

V and J are TRBV2 and TRBJ2-1; a possible D gene is TRBD1 (5 bases). V was shortened by 8 bases and J by 6 bases, with 14 bases between the two germline ends. CDR1 SNHLY and CDR2 FYNNEI come from the germline V gene. The length of the CDR3 is 13 residues. CDR3 sequence: CASQDKGPNEQFF. For the CDR3, the DNA is TGTGCCAGCCAGGACAAGGGCCCCAATGAGCAGTTCTTC. Drawing the rest from reference TRBV2 and TRBJ2-1, the complete variable domain is EPEVTQTPSHQVTQMGQEVILRCVPISNHLYFYWYRQILGQKVEFLVSFYNNEISEKSEIFDDQFSVERPDGSNFTLKIRSTKLEDSAMYFCASQDKGPNEQFFGPGTRLTVL.

The chain joins TRBV11-2 to TRBJ2-7, with D possibly TRBD1 on 5 matching bases. This CDR3 has 16 amino acids. Germline loops: CDR1 SGHAT, CDR2 FQNNGV. V was trimmed by 4 bases and J by 2 bases, leaving 18 bases between them. Written as DNA, the CDR3 is TGTGCCAGCAGCTGGGGCATGCCGCCCCCCACCTACGAGCAGTACTTC. As protein: CASSWGMPPPTYEQYF.

In DNA form, the CDR3 reads TGTGCCAGCAGACGGGGGTCCCGAGATACGCAGTATTTT. It is translated as CASRRGSRDTQYF. V usage is TRBV5-6 and J usage is TRBJ2-3; tentatively, D is TRBD2 (6 bases). Germline assignment: CDR1 SGHDT and CDR2 YYEEEE. V was trimmed by 5 bases and J by 5 bases, leaving 12 bases between them. CDR3 length: 13 amino acids.

The chain carries TRBV21-1 and TRBJ1-4; TRBD1 is the table's D call and was not checked against the DNA. TRBV21-1 is an annotated pseudogene. This CDR3 is 18 amino acids long. The DNA for the CDR3 is TGTGCCAGCAGCAATCGGGACCGGCGAGGGGGTACGGATGAAAAACTGTTTTTT. It yields the protein CASSNRDRRGGTDEKLFF.

The V call is TRBV5-4, the J call TRBJ2-3, with 10 bases identical to TRBD2. Germline trimming cut 4 bases from V and 1 base from J; bases unmatched to any gene: 3. The CDR3 extends over 15 amino acids. The germline V gene has CDR1 SGHNT and CDR2 YYREEE (reference sequence). As DNA, the CDR3 is TGTGCCAGCAGCGCTACTAGCGGGGGCACAGATACGCAGTATTTT. It codes for CASSATSGGTDTQYF. The variable domain in full, completed from reference TRBV5-4 and TRBJ2-3, reads ETGVTQSPTHLIKTRGQQVTLRCSSQSGHNTVSWYQQALGQGPQFIFQYYREEENGRGNFPPRFSGLQFPNYSSELNVNALELDDSALYLCASSATSGGTDTQYFGPGTRLTVL.

This chain connects TRBV30 to TRBJ1-1; D might be TRBD1 (5 bases). Deletions cut 2 bases from V and 5 bases from J, with 15 bases between. CDR1 and CDR2 from the germline V gene are GTSNPN and SVGIG (reference sequence). This CDR3 contains 14 residues. CDR3 residues: CAWSPLQGRTEAFF. CDR3 DNA sequence: TGTGCCTGGAGTCCCCTCCAGGGAAGAACTGAAGCTTTCTTT.

This sequence joins TRBV2 and TRBJ2-1, with TRBD1 matching over 8 bases. The CDR3 runs to 15 residues. The germline gives CDR1 SNHLY, CDR2 FYNNEI. The ends lost 6 bases at V and 3 bases at J; junction bases unmatched: 7. The CDR3: CASSPGTGYYNEQFF. In DNA form, the CDR3 reads TGTGCCAGCAGCCCCGGGACAGGCTACTACAATGAGCAGTTCTTC.

This chain joins TRBV11-2 and TRBJ2-3; possible D gene TRBD1, 5 bases. With 2 bases removed from V and 2 bases from J, the gap between germline ends came to 14 bases. This CDR3 spans 16 amino acids. Germline assignment: CDR1 SGHAT and CDR2 FQNNGV. The CDR3 region has the DNA TGTGCCAGCAGCTTATTCCCAGGGCCGATCACAGATACGCAGTATTTT. Its protein product is CASSLFPGPITDTQYF.

This clone has just one count. J is TRBJ1-2 and V is TRBV5-1, with TRBD1 matching 8 bases. CDR3 size: 13 residues. J gave up 6 bases and V 4 bases, and 5 bases lay outside the gene matches. Germline V gene lookup returns CDR1 SGHRS and CDR2 YFSETQ. CDR3 DNA sequence: TGCGCCAGCAGCACGGACAGGGCTAATGGCTACACCTTC. Translation gives CASSTDRANGYTF.

As DNA, the CDR3 is TGTGCCAGCAGACGCGTGGGCGGGGTTGGGGAAAAACTGTTTTTT. Translation gives CASRRVGGVGEKLFF. This chain joins TRBV27 and TRBJ1-4; D gene unclear. This CDR3 contains 15 residues. Trimming removed 6 bases at V and 8 bases at J, with 19 bases between. Germline V CDR1 and CDR2: MNHEY, SMNVEV (reference sequence).

V gene TRBV28 combines with J gene TRBJ2-1; the match to TRBD1 covers 9 bases. The junction had 9 bases not matched to a gene; V was cut back by 8 bases and J by 10 bases. The CDR3 has 13 amino acids. From germline, CDR1 is MDHEN and CDR2 SYDVKM. The CDR3 sequence is CASLRTGTGEQFF. CDR3 DNA: TGTGCCAGCCTCAGAACCGGGACAGGGGAGCAGTTCTTC.

A few counts support this clone. The chain is built from TRBV7-6 and TRBJ2-1; 14 bases are a match to TRBD2. This CDR3 region has 15 residues. Germline CDR1 and CDR2: SGHVS and FNYEAQ. V trimming: 3 bases; J trimming: 7 bases; junction bases outside the gene matches: 2. The CDR3 DNA follows: TGTGCCAGCAGCTTCTGGACTAGCGGGGGGAATGAGCAGTTCTTC. Protein product: CASSFWTSGGNEQFF.

With regard to this clone: One base away lies a much larger clone, so this may be a sequencing read error. Different DNA sequences within this sample yield the same CDR3. This chain joins TRBV7-3 and TRBJ2-7; D not resolved. Between the trimmed V and J ends, which lost 5 bases and 0 bases, there was a span of 5 bases. Per the germline V gene, CDR1 is SGHTA and CDR2 is FQGTGA. The CDR3 loop spans 12 amino acids. The CDR3 bases are TGTGCCAGCAGCCCATCCTCCTACGAGCAGTACTTC. Amino acids: CASSPSSYEQYF.

Only a few counts were recorded for this clone. The rearrangement joins TRBV5-4 to TRBJ1-5, with D maybe TRBD1 (5 bases). There are 14 residues in the CDR3. Germline-derived CDR1 and CDR2 are SGHNT and YYREEE (reference sequence). Trimming shortened V by 5 bases and J by 5 bases, and 14 bases separated the two germline ends. CDR3 in DNA: TGTGCCAGCAGTCACGGGGGTGGAGATCAGCCCCAGCATTTT. Translating it yields CASSHGGGDQPQHF. Supplemented by reference TRBV5-4 and TRBJ1-5, the full variable domain reads ETGVTQSPTHLIKTRGQQVTLRCSSQSGHNTVSWYQQALGQGPQFIFQYYREEENGRGNFPPRFSGLQFPNYSSELNVNALELDDSALYLCASSHGGGDQPQHFGDGTRLSIL.

The rearrangement joins TRBV7-2 to TRBJ2-1; D is undetermined. Germline-derived CDR1 and CDR2 are SGHTA and FQGNSA. The V end lost 6 bases, the J end lost 7 bases, and 13 bases lay between the germline ends. The CDR3 spans 13 residues. CDR3 loop: CASSQVTENEQFF. CDR3 DNA sequence: TGTGCCAGCAGTCAAGTAACGGAGAATGAGCAGTTCTTC. Combining the CDR3 with reference TRBV7-2 and TRBJ2-1 gives the whole variable domain GAGVSQSPSNKVTEKGKDVELRCDPISGHTALYWYRQSLGQGLEFLIYFQGNSAPDKSGLPSDRFSAERTGGSVSTLTIQRTQQEDSAVYLCASSQVTENEQFFGPGTRLTVL.

This clone has at least ten counts. For the CDR3, the DNA is TGCAGCGTTGTAGAGGGCTTCGGCTCCTACAATGAGCAGTTCTTC. This translates into CSVVEGFGSYNEQFF. The V gene is TRBV29-1, the J gene TRBJ2-1, with D maybe TRBD2 (5 bases). The V and J ends lost 4 bases and 0 bases respectively, with 13 bases between them. The CDR3 loop spans 15 amino acids. The germline V gene encodes CDR1 SQVTM and CDR2 ANQGSEA.

The chain has TRBV29-1 and TRBJ2-5; D uncertain. CDR1 SQVTM and CDR2 ANQGSEA come from the germline V gene. The CDR3 runs 12 residues. V lost 5 bases and J 1 base, leaving 8 bases between the germline ends. CDR3 sequence (DNA): TGCAGCGTTCGAGCCCTCCAAGAGACCCAGTACTTC. Residues: CSVRALQETQYF.